This TCR beta chain emerged from a study of response to subunit inactivated influenza vaccine. This clonotype was seen more than once but under ten times. TCRdb fed the RT-PCR reads into MiXCR, producing one record per CDR3 protein. This sample has about 650,000 distinct CDR3 sequences; more than 15% occur once, and the top ten carry under 14%. Sample: PBMCs from blood, taken about 13 days after vaccination. This clonotype was sampled from a man aged 45-60 years who received an inactivated influenza vaccine.

CDR3 DNA: TGTGCCAGCGGCCCCGGGGCGGGGGCCACAGATACGCAGTATTTT. It codes for CASGPGAGATDTQYF. This chain uses TRBV7-9 with TRBJ2-3; D perhaps matches TRBD2 (7 bases). This CDR3 contains 15 residues. CDR1 and CDR2 (germline): SEHNR, FQNEAQ (reference sequence). V lost 8 bases, J lost 2 bases, and 17 bases lay in between.